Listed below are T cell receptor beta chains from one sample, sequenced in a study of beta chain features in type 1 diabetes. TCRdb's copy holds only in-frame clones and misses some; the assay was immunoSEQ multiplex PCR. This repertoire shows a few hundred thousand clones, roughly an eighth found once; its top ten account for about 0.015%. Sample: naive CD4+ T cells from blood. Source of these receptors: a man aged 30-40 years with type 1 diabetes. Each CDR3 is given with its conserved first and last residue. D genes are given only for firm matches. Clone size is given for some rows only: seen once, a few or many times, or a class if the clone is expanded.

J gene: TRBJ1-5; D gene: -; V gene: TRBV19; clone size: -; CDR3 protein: CASSLGLLHQPQHF; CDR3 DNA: TGTGCCAGTAGTCTTGGACTTCTCCATCAGCCCCAGCATTTT
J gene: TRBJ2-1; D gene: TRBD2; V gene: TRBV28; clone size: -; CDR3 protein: CASSHMASGSSYNEQFF; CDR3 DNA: TGTGCCAGCAGTCACATGGCTAGCGGGAGCTCCTACAATGAGCAGTTCTTC
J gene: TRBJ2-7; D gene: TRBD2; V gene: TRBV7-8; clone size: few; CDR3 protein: CASSLLAGGAAEQYF; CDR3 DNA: TGTGCCAGCAGCTTACTAGCGGGAGGCGCAGCCGAGCAGTACTTC
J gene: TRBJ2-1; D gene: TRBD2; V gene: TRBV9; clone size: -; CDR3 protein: CASSPALRWEGLYNEQFF; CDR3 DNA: TGTGCCAGCAGCCCAGCACTCCGATGGGAGGGCCTTTACAATGAGCAGTTCTTC
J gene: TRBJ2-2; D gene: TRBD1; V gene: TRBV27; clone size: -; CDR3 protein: CASSGQAWFTGELFF; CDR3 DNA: TGTGCCAGCAGTGGACAGGCTTGGTTCACCGGGGAGCTGTTTTTT
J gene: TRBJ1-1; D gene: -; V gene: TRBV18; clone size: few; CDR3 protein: CASSKPGRGGTEAFF; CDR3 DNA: TGTGCCAGCTCAAAGCCTGGGAGAGGGGGCACTGAAGCTTTCTTT
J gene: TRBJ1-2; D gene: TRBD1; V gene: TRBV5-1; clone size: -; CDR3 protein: CASSLGGQNIYGYTF; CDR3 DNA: TGCGCCAGCAGCTTGGGGGGACAGAACATCTATGGCTACACCTTC
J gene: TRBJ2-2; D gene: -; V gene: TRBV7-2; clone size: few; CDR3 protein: CASSPLPTGELFF; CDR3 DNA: TGTGCCAGCAGCCCCCTTCCCACCGGGGAGCTGTTTTTT
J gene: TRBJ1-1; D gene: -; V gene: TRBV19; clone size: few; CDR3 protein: CASIGHMNTEAFF; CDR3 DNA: TGTGCCAGTATAGGACATATGAACACTGAAGCTTTCTTT
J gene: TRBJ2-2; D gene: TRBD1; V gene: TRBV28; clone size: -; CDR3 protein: CASKGTGNTGELFF; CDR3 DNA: TGTGCCAGCAAAGGGACAGGGAATACCGGGGAGCTGTTTTTT
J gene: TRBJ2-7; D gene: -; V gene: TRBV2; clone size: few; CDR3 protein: CASSEALTSLSYEQYF; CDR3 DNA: TGTGCCAGCAGTGAAGCGCTTACTAGCCTCTCCTACGAGCAGTACTTC
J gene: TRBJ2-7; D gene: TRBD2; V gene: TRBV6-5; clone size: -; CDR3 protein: CASSLASSGYEQYF; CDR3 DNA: TGTGCCAGCAGTTTAGCGTCTAGCGGATACGAGCAGTACTTC
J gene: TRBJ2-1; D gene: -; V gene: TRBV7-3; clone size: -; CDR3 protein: CASSLRGSYNEQFF; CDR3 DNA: TGTGCCAGCAGCTTACGGGGTTCCTACAATGAGCAGTTCTTC
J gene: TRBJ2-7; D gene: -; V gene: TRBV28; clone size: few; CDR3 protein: CASSLRPTSSYEQYF; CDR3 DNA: TGTGCCAGCAGTTTAAGACCGACTAGTAGCTACGAGCAGTACTTC
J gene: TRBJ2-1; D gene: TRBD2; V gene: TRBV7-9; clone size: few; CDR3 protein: CASSLEGGPHEQFF; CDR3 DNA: TGTGCCAGCAGCTTAGAGGGAGGGCCTCATGAGCAGTTCTTC
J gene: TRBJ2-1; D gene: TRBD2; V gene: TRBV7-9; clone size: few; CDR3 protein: CASRLGIAGDEQFF; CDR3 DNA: TGTGCCAGCCGTTTGGGGATAGCGGGAGACGAGCAGTTCTTC
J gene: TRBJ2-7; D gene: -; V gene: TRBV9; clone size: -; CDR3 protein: CASSVRESSYEQYF; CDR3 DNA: TGTGCCAGCAGCGTAAGGGAGAGTTCCTACGAGCAGTACTTC
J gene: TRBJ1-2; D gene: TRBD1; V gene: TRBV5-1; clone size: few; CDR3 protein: CASSLRLGQGSANYGYTF; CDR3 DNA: TGCGCCAGCAGCTTGCGACTGGGACAGGGGTCAGCTAACTATGGCTACACCTTC
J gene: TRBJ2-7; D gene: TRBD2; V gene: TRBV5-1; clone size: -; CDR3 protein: CASSPGRAQPGQYF; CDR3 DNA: TGCGCCAGCAGCCCCGGGAGGGCCCAACCCGGGCAGTACTTC
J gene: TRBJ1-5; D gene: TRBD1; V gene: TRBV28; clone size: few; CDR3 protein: CASSSGQLNQPQHF; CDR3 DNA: TGTGCCAGCAGTTCGGGACAGCTCAATCAGCCCCAGCATTTT
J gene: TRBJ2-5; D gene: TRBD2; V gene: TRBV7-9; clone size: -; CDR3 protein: CASRVLAGTGETQYF; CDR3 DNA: TGTGCCAGCAGGGTTCTAGCGGGGACGGGAGAGACCCAGTACTTC
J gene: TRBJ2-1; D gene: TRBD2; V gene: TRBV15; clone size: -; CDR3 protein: CATSRDSAGGNNEQFF; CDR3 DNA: TGTGCCACCAGCAGAGATTCTGCGGGAGGCAACAATGAGCAGTTCTTC
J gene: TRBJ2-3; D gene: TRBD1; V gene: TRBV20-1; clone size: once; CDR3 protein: CSAMTGNTQYF; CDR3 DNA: TGCAGTGCCATGACAGGGAATACGCAGTATTTT
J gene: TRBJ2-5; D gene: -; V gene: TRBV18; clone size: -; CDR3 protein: CASSPPELRQETQYF; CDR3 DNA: TGTGCCAGCTCACCACCGGAGCTCCGCCAAGAGACCCAGTACTTC
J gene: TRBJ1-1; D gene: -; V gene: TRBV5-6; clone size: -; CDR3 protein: CASSLSGGTEAFF; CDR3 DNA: TGTGCCAGCAGCTTGTCGGGGGGCACTGAAGCTTTCTTT
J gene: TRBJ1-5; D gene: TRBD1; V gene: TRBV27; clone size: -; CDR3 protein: CASSSRTGRRNQPQHF; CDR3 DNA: TGTGCCAGCAGTTCCAGGACAGGGAGGCGCAATCAGCCCCAGCATTTT
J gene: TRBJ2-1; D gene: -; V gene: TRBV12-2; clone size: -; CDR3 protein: CASRHAPAGGPEVDEQFF; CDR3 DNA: TGTGCAAGTCGCCACGCCCCGGCGGGAGGCCCTGAGGTGGATGAGCAGTTCTTC
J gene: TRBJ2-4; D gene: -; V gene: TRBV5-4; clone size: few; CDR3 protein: CASSLVEPQSIQYF; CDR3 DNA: TGTGCCAGCAGCTTAGTGGAGCCCCAGTCCATTCAGTACTTC
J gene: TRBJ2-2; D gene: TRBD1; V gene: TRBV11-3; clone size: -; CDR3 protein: CASSAGTGWNTGELFF; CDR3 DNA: TGTGCCAGCAGCGCCGGGACAGGGTGGAACACCGGGGAGCTGTTTTTT
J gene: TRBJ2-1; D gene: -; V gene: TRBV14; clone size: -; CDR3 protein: CASSSILNEQFF; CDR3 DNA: TGTGCCAGCAGCTCTATCCTCAATGAGCAGTTCTTC